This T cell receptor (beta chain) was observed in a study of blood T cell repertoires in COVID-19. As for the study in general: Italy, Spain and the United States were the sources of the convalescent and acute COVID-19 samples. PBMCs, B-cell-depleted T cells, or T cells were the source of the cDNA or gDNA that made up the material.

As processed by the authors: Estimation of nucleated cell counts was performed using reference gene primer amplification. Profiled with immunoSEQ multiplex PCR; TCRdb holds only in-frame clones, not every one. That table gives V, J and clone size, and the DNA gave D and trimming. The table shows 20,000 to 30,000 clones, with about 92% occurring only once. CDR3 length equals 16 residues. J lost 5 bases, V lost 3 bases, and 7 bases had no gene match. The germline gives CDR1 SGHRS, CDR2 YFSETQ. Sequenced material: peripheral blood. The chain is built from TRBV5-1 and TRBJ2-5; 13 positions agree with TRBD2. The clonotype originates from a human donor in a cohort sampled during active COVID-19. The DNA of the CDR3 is TGCGCCAGCAGCTCGACCGGGACTAGCGGGGTTGAGACCCAGTACTTC. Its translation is CASSSTGTSGVETQYF.